The following is a T cell receptor beta chain sequence with its context. Sequencing was performed with immunoSEQ multiplex PCR; in TCRdb, only in-frame clones are kept and a portion is missing. Of some 300,000 clones in the sample, roughly 87% were seen once. Cohort allocation depended upon clinical history that participants reported. Donors of Cohort 3 who recovered were those that had two negative PCRs, clearance, or symptom resolution. These data are taken from a study of blood T cell repertoires in COVID-19. Study overall: T cells, B-cell-depleted T cells, or PBMCs provided the cDNA or gDNA that served as material.

This CDR3 region has 19 residues. Trimming left V 6 bases short and J 0 bases short, with 22 bases between. Germline V gene sequence: CDR1 SGHKS, CDR2 YYEKEE (reference sequence). The sequence was obtained from a woman in her twenties or thirties who had recovered from COVID-19. The chain couples TRBV5-5 to TRBJ2-6, with TRBD2 as a possible D gene (6 bases). The specimen was PBMCs or T cells enriched from blood (not recorded which). CDR3: CASIRNPGAPSSGANVLTF. CDR3 DNA sequence: TGTGCCAGCATCCGAAACCCGGGAGCCCCTTCCTCTGGGGCCAACGTCCTGACTTTC.